This passage covers 25 T cell receptor beta chains from one sample sequenced in a study of T-cell memory formation after mild COVID-19. TCRdb ran MiXCR on the 5' RACE reads and lists one entry per CDR3 protein. Here the sample spans a few hundred thousand distinct CDR3 sequences, 15% to 20% being singletons. Sequencing was carried out using PBMCs or a T cell subset sorted from them (not recorded which). The origin of the receptors is a man aged 18-30 years who had mild COVID-19 (a few samples of this study predate the infection). Cell type and time point are not known.

This clonotype turned up a few times. The V call is TRBV11-2, the J call TRBJ2-3, with 7 bases matching TRBD1. J gave up 6 bases and V 3 bases, and 12 bases lay outside the gene matches. This CDR3 is 16 amino acids long. Germline assignment: CDR1 SGHAT and CDR2 FQNNGV. As DNA, the CDR3 is TGTGCCAGCAGCTTGGACTCCGGGACAGCATGGGATACGCAGTATTTT. This translates into CASSLDSGTAWDTQYF.

This clonotype was seen only a few times. The rearrangement links TRBV5-1 to TRBJ1-1; unclear D gene. Germline-derived CDR1 and CDR2 are SGHRS and YFSETQ. This CDR3 has 14 residues. Trimming took off 4 bases at V and 5 bases at J, with 15 bases between the two ends. The CDR3 sequence: CASSRGQRETEAFF. The CDR3 bases are TGCGCCAGCAGCCGCGGGCAGAGGGAAACTGAAGCTTTCTTT.

The chain recombines TRBV2 with TRBJ1-5; TRBD1 agrees at 8 bases. CDR1 and CDR2 from the germline V gene are SNHLY and FYNNEI. This CDR3 contains 14 residues. J was trimmed by 6 bases and V by 7 bases; bases with no gene match: 8. The CDR3: CASTAQGAGQPQHF. Here the CDR3 DNA reads TGTGCCAGCACTGCCCAGGGGGCCGGTCAGCCCCAGCATTTT.

This clonotype was detected only a few times. The chain is built from TRBV20-1 and TRBJ2-1; 11 positions match TRBD2. There are 16 residues in the CDR3. Looked up from germline, CDR1 is DFQATT and CDR2 is SNEGSKA (reference sequence). V lost 3 bases, J lost 2 bases, and 6 bases stayed unmatched. CDR3: CSASRLAGSTYNEQFF. The CDR3 DNA reads as TGCAGTGCTAGCCGACTAGCGGGATCCACCTACAATGAGCAGTTCTTC.

This clonotype appeared a few times. This chain uses TRBV12-3 or TRBV12-4 with TRBJ1-2; D is ambiguous. CDR3 length: 14 residues. The V gene lost 3 bases and the J gene lost 4 bases, with 12 bases spanning the gap. The CDR3 DNA reads as TGTGCCAGCAGTTTCGCCCTTGGTGTCTATGGCTACACCTTC. Amino acids: CASSFALGVYGYTF.

This clonotype occurred a few times. V gene TRBV6-2 or TRBV6-3 combines with J gene TRBJ2-1; D gene unclear. Per germline, CDR1 MNHEY and CDR2 SVGEGT. Trimming removed 3 bases at V and 6 bases at J, with 9 bases between. The CDR3 is 13 residues long. CDR3 coding DNA: TGTGCCAGCAGTTATGGCAGCCGCAATGAGCAGTTCTTC. Translating it yields CASSYGSRNEQFF.

The gene calls are TRBV6-5 and TRBJ2-5; a weak D match, TRBD1 (6 bases). Trimming removed 7 bases at V and 2 bases at J, with 14 bases between. The CDR3 covers 14 residues. Germline loops: CDR1 MNHEY, CDR2 SVGAGI. The CDR3 loop is CASTKNQGQETQYF. CDR3 nucleotide sequence: TGTGCCAGCACCAAAAACCAGGGGCAAGAGACCCAGTACTTC.

The rearrangement uses TRBV11-2 and TRBJ2-2; a weak D match, TRBD2 (7 bases). Trimming took 5 bases from V and 6 from J, leaving 19 bases between them. Germline-derived CDR1 and CDR2 are SGHAT and FQNNGV. This CDR3 is 16 amino acids long. Written as DNA, the CDR3 is TGTGCCAGCAGCGTCGCGGGGGCCGGCCGGGCCGGGGAGCTGTTTTTT. Its protein is CASSVAGAGRAGELFF.

As to this clonotype: A clone one base away is much larger, so this may be a read error. This sequence joins TRBV27 and TRBJ2-3, with 8 nucleotides matching TRBD1. Germline-derived CDR1 and CDR2 are MNHEY and SMNVEV (reference sequence). The CDR3 has 13 residues. Trimming at V came to 7 bases and at J to 4 bases, leaving 4 bases not matched to a gene. As DNA, the CDR3 is TGTGCCAGCACCCGGACAGGGTCAGATACGCAGTATTTT. Translation gives CASTRTGSDTQYF.

This clonotype has only a few counts. The V call is TRBV20-1, the J call TRBJ2-1, with TRBD1 matching 7 bases. The CDR3 covers 17 residues. Germline-derived CDR1 and CDR2 are DFQATT and SNEGSKA (reference sequence). V lost 6 bases to trimming and J lost 0 bases; unmatched junction nucleotides: 14. CDR3 in amino acids: CSARRQGKFSSYNEQFF. The CDR3 DNA reads TGCAGTGCCAGACGACAGGGCAAGTTTAGCTCCTACAATGAGCAGTTCTTC.

This clonotype was seen a handful of times. The chain joins TRBV5-1 to TRBJ2-2; 7 nucleotides match TRBD1. V was clipped by 5 bases and J by 5 bases; unmatched bases: 9. This CDR3 region has 15 residues. CDR1 and CDR2 (germline): SGHRS, YFSETQ. The CDR3 nucleotides read TGCGCCAGCAGAGACGACAGGGCTGGAACCGGGGAGCTGTTTTTT. As protein: CASRDDRAGTGELFF. The whole variable domain, remainder taken from reference TRBV5-1 and TRBJ2-2, is KAGVTQTPRYLIKTRGQQVTLSCSPISGHRSVSWYQQTPGQGLQFLFEYFSETQRNKGNFPGRFSGRQFSNSRSEMNVSTLELGDSALYLCASRDDRAGTGELFFGEGSRLTVL.

The chain carries TRBV6-5 and TRBJ2-3; D is undetermined. Germline lookup yields CDR1 MNHEY and CDR2 SVGAGI. V lost 8 bases and J 4 bases, leaving 13 bases between the germline ends. The CDR3 is made up of 13 amino acids. CDR3 in amino acids: CASRRLIADTQYF. DNA of the CDR3: TGTGCCAGCCGACGTCTGATTGCAGATACGCAGTATTTT.

This chain uses TRBV28 with TRBJ2-1; D gene ambiguous. The CDR3 runs to 15 residues. CDR1 is MDHEN and CDR2 is SYDVKM in the germline V gene. V dropped 0 bases and J dropped 0 bases, with 6 bases sitting between them. The CDR3 DNA follows: TGTGCCAGCAGTTTATGGAGGAGCTCCTACAATGAGCAGTTCTTC. Its protein is CASSLWRSSYNEQFF.

This sequence joins TRBV10-3 and TRBJ1-6; D is perhaps TRBD1 (6 bases). CDR3 length: 13 amino acids. With 6 bases removed from V and 6 bases from J, the gap between germline ends came to 9 bases. Germline loops: CDR1 ENHRY, CDR2 SYGVKD. The CDR3 loop is CAIRQGSNSPLHF. In DNA, the CDR3 is TGTGCCATCAGACAGGGTTCTAATTCACCCCTCCACTTT.

The V gene is TRBV6-4, the J gene TRBJ2-3; 8 bases align to TRBD2. V was clipped by 2 bases and J by 5 bases; unmatched bases: 9. This CDR3 comprises 16 residues. The germline V gene has CDR1 MRHNA and CDR2 SNTAGT. The CDR3 protein is CASSDGAGGPGDTQYF. DNA of the CDR3: TGTGCCAGCAGTGACGGGGCGGGGGGACCCGGAGATACGCAGTATTTT.

V and J are TRBV6-6 and TRBJ2-5, with D possibly matching TRBD1 (6 bases). This CDR3 spans 13 amino acids. Germline assignment: CDR1 MNHNY and CDR2 SVGAGI (reference sequence). Trimming removed 7 bases from V and 4 bases from J, with 13 bases in between. The CDR3: CASTRTDRETQYF. CDR3 DNA sequence: TGTGCCAGCACCCGGACAGATCGAGAGACCCAGTACTTC.

This chain connects TRBV29-1 to TRBJ2-5, with no clear D. CDR1 is SQVTM, CDR2 ANQGSEA, per germline. The CDR3 is 14 amino acids. Trimming removed 4 bases from V and 0 bases from J, with 12 bases in between. The CDR3 region has the DNA TGCAGCGTTGGAAAGAACTTGTACCAAGAGACCCAGTACTTC. Amino acid sequence: CSVGKNLYQETQYF. Full variable domain (outside the CDR3, taken from reference TRBV29-1 and TRBJ2-5): SAVISQKPSRDICQRGTSLTIQCQVDSQVTMMFWYRQQPGQSLTLIATANQGSEATYESGFVIDKFPISRPNLTFSTLTVSNMSPEDSSIYLCSVGKNLYQETQYFGPGTRLLVL.

V is TRBV3-1 and J is TRBJ2-1; perhaps TRBD2 as D (5 bases). V dropped 4 bases and J dropped 9 bases, with 10 bases sitting between them. The CDR3 is made up of 12 amino acids. Germline CDR1 is LGHDT and CDR2 is YNNKEL (reference sequence). The CDR3 spells CASSPGSPEQFF. DNA of the CDR3: TGTGCCAGCAGCCCTGGGAGCCCTGAGCAGTTCTTC.

This clonotype was seen more than once but under ten times. The V and J genes are TRBV12-3 or TRBV12-4 and TRBJ2-3; D ambiguous. Trimming stripped 6 bases from V and 0 bases from J, with 16 bases between. The CDR3 is 16 amino acids. The CDR3 region is CASRRAWEASTDTQYF. CDR3 nucleotides: TGTGCCAGCAGGCGAGCGTGGGAAGCTAGCACAGATACGCAGTATTTT.

This clonotype was detected ten times or more. The CDR3 sequence: CASSSKQGTEAFF. The CDR3, as DNA: TGTGCCAGCAGTTCCAAACAGGGGACTGAAGCTTTCTTT. The chain recombines TRBV12-3 or TRBV12-4 with TRBJ1-1, with 7 bases aligning to TRBD1. With V trimmed by 4 bases and J by 5 bases, 4 bases remained unmatched. CDR3 length: 13 amino acids.

This clonotype was picked up a small number of times. The chain has TRBV4-1 and TRBJ1-4; tentatively, D is TRBD1 (5 bases). The germline CDR1 and CDR2 sequences are MGHRA and YSYEKL. Trimming shortened V by 4 bases and J by 6 bases, and 12 bases separated the two germline ends. The CDR3 consists of 14 residues. As DNA, the CDR3 is TGCGCCAGCAGCCCCGGACAAGGGGATGAAAAACTGTTTTTT. Translation gives CASSPGQGDEKLFF.

Only a few counts were recorded for this clonotype. The gene calls are TRBV12-3 or TRBV12-4 and TRBJ1-2; D is uncertain. With 8 bases removed from V and 2 bases from J, the gap between germline ends came to 9 bases. The CDR3 spans 12 residues. The CDR3 region has the DNA TGTGCCAGCGCCGACTGGAACTATGGCTACACCTTC. Translating it yields CASADWNYGYTF.

This clonotype was observed a few times. The rearrangement uses TRBV19 and TRBJ1-5; D uncertain. V lost 8 bases, J lost 4 bases, and 9 bases lay in between. Germline CDR1 and CDR2: LNHDA and SQIVND (reference sequence). CDR3 length: 12 residues. CDR3 DNA sequence: TGTGCCAGTGAGGCGCAAAATCAGCCCCAGCATTTT. It specifies CASEAQNQPQHF. The full variable domain, rest sourced from reference TRBV19 and TRBJ1-5, is DGGITQSPKYLFRKEGQNVTLSCEQNLNHDAMYWYRQDPGQGLRLIYYSQIVNDFQKGDIAEGYSVSREKKESFPLTVTSAQKNPTAFYLCASEAQNQPQHFGDGTRLSIL.

This clonotype has more than one count but fewer than ten. This chain links TRBV4-1 with TRBJ2-5, with 8 positions matching TRBD2. Germline V gene data show CDR1 as MGHRA and CDR2 as YSYEKL. The trim removed 4 bases at V and 2 bases at J, leaving 9 bases unmatched. There are 16 residues in the CDR3. For the CDR3, the DNA is TGCGCCAGCAGCCCCCCAGCGGGGGAAACTCAAGAGACCCAGTACTTC. Its protein is CASSPPAGETQETQYF.

The chain joins TRBV6-2 or TRBV6-3 to TRBJ2-5; a possible D gene is TRBD2 (7 bases). Germline loops: CDR1 MNHEY, CDR2 SVGEGT. Trimming stripped 2 bases from V and 5 bases from J, with 21 bases between. The CDR3 runs to 17 residues. CDR3 DNA: TGTGCCAGCAGTTACAATAGGCGGGGGCGGCTTGACGAGACCCAGTACTTC. It translates to CASSYNRRGRLDETQYF.